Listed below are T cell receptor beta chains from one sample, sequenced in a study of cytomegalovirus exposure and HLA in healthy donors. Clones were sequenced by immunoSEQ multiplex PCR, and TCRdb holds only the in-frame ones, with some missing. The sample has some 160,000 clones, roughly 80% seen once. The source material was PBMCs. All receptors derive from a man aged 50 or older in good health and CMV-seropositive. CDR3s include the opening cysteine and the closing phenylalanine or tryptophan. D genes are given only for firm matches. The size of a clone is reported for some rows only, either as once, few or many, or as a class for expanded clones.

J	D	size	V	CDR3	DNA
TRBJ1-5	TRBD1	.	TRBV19	CASSPNQGASNQPQHF	TGTGCCAGTAGTCCCAACCAGGGGGCGAGCAATCAGCCCCAGCATTTT
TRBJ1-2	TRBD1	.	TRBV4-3	CASSQDINMPPGQGPSWESYTF	TGCGCCAGCAGCCAAGATATTAATATGCCTCCGGGACAGGGGCCTTCCTGGGAGAGCTACACCTTC
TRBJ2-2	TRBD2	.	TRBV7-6	CASSLEASGTSTGELFF	TGTGCCAGCAGCTTAGAGGCTAGCGGGACGAGCACCGGGGAGCTGTTTTTT
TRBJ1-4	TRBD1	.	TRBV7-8	CASSMGQGVEKLFF	TGTGCCAGCAGCATGGGACAGGGGGTCGAAAAACTGTTTTTT
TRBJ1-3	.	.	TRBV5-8	CASSLRESGNTIYF	TGTGCCAGCAGCTTACGGGAATCTGGAAACACCATATATTTT
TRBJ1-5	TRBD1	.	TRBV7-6	CASSLPGDRVKGPQHF	TGTGCCAGCAGCTTACCAGGTGACAGGGTAAAGGGGCCCCAGCATTTT
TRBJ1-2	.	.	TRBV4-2	CASSQDTINYGYTF	TGTGCCAGCAGCCAAGACACTATTAACTATGGCTACACCTTC
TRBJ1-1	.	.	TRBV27	CASSLSRAINTEAFF	TGTGCCAGCAGTTTAAGCCGCGCTATTAACACTGAAGCTTTCTTT
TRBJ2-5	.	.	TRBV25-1	CASSPSETQYF	TGTGCCAGCAGTCCAAGCGAGACCCAGTACTTC
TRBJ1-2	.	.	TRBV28	CASTTGTLACTF	TGTGCCAGCACCACCGGGACTCTTGCTTGCACCTTC
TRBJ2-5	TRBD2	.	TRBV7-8	CASNQNPGLAVGGEETQYF	TGTGCCAGCAACCAAAACCCGGGACTAGCGGTTGGAGGGGAAGAGACCCAGTACTTC
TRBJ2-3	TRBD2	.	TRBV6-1	CASSEQVAGGIGTDTQYF	TGTGCCAGCAGTGAGCAGGTAGCGGGAGGGATAGGTACAGATACGCAGTATTTT
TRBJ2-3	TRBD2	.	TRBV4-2	CASSQAVGRGGRGTDTQYF	TGTGCCAGCAGCCAAGCGGTTGGGCGGGGGGGCCGGGGCACAGATACGCAGTATTTT
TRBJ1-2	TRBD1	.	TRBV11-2	CASSRGQGNYGYTF	TGTGCCAGCAGCCGGGGACAGGGCAACTATGGCTACACCTTC
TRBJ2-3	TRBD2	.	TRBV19	CASSLSQGLAGMHTQYF	TGTGCCAGTAGTTTATCCCAGGGACTAGCGGGAATGCATACGCAGTATTTT
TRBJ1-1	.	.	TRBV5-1	CASSLVGRTEAFF	TGCGCCAGCAGCTTGGTGGGCCGCACTGAAGCTTTCTTT
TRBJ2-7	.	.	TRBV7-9	CASGAGAYEQYF	TGTGCCAGCGGGGCTGGCGCCTACGAGCAGTACTTC
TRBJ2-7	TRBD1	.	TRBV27	CASSPQGASSYEQYF	TGTGCCAGCAGTCCCCAGGGGGCGAGCTCCTACGAGCAGTACTTC
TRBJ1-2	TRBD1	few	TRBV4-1	CASRDRDSNYGYTF	TGCGCCAGCAGGGACCGGGACAGCAACTATGGCTACACCTTC
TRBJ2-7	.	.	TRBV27	CASSPKYAGEQYF	TGTGCCAGCAGCCCCAAGTACGCCGGCGAGCAGTACTTC
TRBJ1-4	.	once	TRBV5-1	CASSATTGFWATNEKLFF	TGCGCCAGCAGCGCGACGACAGGTTTTTGGGCAACTAATGAAAAACTGTTTTTT
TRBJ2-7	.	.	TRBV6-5	CASSPIKSGAYEQYF	TGTGCCAGCAGTCCCATAAAAAGCGGAGCCTACGAGCAGTACTTC
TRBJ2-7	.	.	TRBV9	CASSVVSEDEQYF	TGTGCCAGCAGCGTAGTCTCCGAGGACGAGCAGTACTTC
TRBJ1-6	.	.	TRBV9	CASSGGRARNSPLHF	TGTGCCAGCAGCGGGGGGAGGGCGCGGAATTCACCCCTCCACTTT
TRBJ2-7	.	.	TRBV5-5	CASSQGELRMNEQYF	TGTGCCAGCAGCCAGGGTGAACTTAGGATGAACGAGCAGTACTTC
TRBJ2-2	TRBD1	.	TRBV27	CASSFLQGRTGELFF	TGTGCCAGCAGTTTTCTACAGGGGCGGACCGGGGAGCTGTTTTTT
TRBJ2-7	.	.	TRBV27	CASSLWARGEQYF	TGTGCCAGCAGTTTATGGGCCAGGGGCGAGCAGTACTTC
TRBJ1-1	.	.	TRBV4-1	CASSQSPGHKNTEAFF	TGCGCCAGCAGCCAGTCCCCGGGACACAAGAACACTGAAGCTTTCTTT
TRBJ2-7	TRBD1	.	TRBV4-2	CASSRPGGDSYEQYF	TGTGCCAGCAGCCGCCCAGGGGGTGATAGCTACGAGCAGTACTTC
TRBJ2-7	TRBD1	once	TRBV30	CAWSFGTGYEQYF	TGTGCCTGGAGCTTTGGGACAGGCTACGAGCAGTACTTC
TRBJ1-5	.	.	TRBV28	CASSSGILGNQPQHF	TGTGCCAGCAGCTCAGGGATCTTGGGCAATCAGCCCCAGCATTTT
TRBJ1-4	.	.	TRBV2	CASKGGQTNEKLFF	TGTGCCAGCAAAGGTGGGCAGACAAATGAAAAACTGTTTTTT
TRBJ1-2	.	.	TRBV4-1	CASSLTGVNYGYTF	TGCGCCAGCAGCCTGACAGGTGTTAACTATGGCTACACCTTC
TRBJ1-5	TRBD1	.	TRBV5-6	CASSSKDRGPAKTQHF	TGTGCCAGCAGCTCCAAGGACAGGGGCCCCGCTAAGACCCAGCATTTT
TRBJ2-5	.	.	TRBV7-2	CASSLGRETQYF	TGTGCCAGCAGCTTAGGGAGAGAGACCCAGTACTTC
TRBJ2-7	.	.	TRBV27	CASSLSTGGEQYF	TGTGCCAGCAGTTTATCGACCGGGGGCGAGCAGTACTTC
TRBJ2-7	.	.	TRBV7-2	CASSLGGFSYEQYF	TGTGCCAGCAGCTTAGGTGGCTTCTCCTACGAGCAGTACTTC
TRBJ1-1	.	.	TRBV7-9	CASSLNTEAFF	TGTGCCAGCAGCCTCAACACTGAAGCTTTCTTT
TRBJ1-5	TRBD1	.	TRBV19	CASTPQGQGIGQPQHF	TGTGCCAGTACCCCTCAGGGACAGGGGATAGGGCAGCCCCAGCATTTT
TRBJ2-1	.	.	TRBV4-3	CASSQESGEQFF	TGCGCCAGCAGCCAAGAATCAGGGGAGCAGTTCTTC
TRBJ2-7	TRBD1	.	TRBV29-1	CSVSRTGSYEQYF	TGCAGCGTTTCCCGGACAGGCTCCTACGAGCAGTACTTC
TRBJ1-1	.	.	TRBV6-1	CASSEGQNTEAFF	TGTGCCAGCAGTGAAGGACAGAACACTGAAGCTTTCTTT
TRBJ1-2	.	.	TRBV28	CASYRVPWDGHTF	TGTGCCAGTTACAGGGTTCCCTGGGATGGCCACACCTTC
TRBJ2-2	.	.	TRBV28	CASRGPGELFF	TGTGCCAGCAGGGGGCCCGGGGAGCTGTTTTTT
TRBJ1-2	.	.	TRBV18	CASSPTTPGAANYGYTF	TGTGCCAGCTCACCCACCACCCCGGGAGCAGCTAACTATGGCTACACCTTC
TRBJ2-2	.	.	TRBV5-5	CASSLVIHGELFF	TGTGCCAGCAGCTTGGTAATACACGGGGAGCTGTTTTTT